Here is one T cell receptor beta chain with its context. Its binding antigen is unknown. Per-base qualities were not stored, and no clone one base away is much larger. V is pared back by 3 bases and J by 10 bases, with 12 bases lying between the germline termini. Looking up the germline V gene yields CDR1 MRHNA and CDR2 SNTAGT. The CDR3 numbers 12 residues from cysteine through phenylalanine. Just the 36-base CDR3 DNA is kept, in frame starting at base 1. To sequence the TCRbeta CDR3 region, genomic DNA was isolated from the sorted cells. TCRbeta CDR3 regions were sequenced using the immunoSEQ Assay. The table was pulled from immuneACCESS by TCRdb, which kept in-frame rearrangements only. Such tables lose some clones; where checked, under half of the loss comes from unresolved V genes, and the rest has no known cause. This sample lists 71,000 or so clones; approximately 90% were detected once. The top ten hold approximately 2.2% of the sample.

This specimen comes from a study of OX40 agonist ivuxolimab in advanced cancers. Notes on the research overall: The costimulatory receptor OX40 (CD134) was targeted by ivuxolimab, a fully human IgG2 agonistic monoclonal antibody. The purpose of peripheral TCRbeta sequencing was to test whether ivuxolimab changed TCR sequence diversity and led to clonal T-cell expansion. In the dose-escalation cohort, 65% to 90% of patients were male, and the mean age was around 60 years, with a range of about 23 to 85. The paper describes the monotherapy dose-escalation part (N of about 54 patients) of the phase I trial of ivuxolimab. Among the roughly 52 dose-escalation patients, roughly 20 had hepatocellular carcinoma, 15 or so melanoma, 9 renal cell carcinoma and 9 head and neck cancer. Intravenous ivuxolimab was administered to patients every 2 weeks at six dose levels: 0.01, 0.1, 0.3, 1.5, 3 and 10 mg/kg. Prior anti-PD-1, anti-PD-L1 or anti-CTLA-4 therapy was permitted, and checkpoint inhibitors had been received by about 44% of dose-escalation patients. Three dose-escalation patients achieved partial responses, one with hepatocellular carcinoma and two with cutaneous melanoma.

Paper-wide results and their limitations: Low levels of normalized T-cell clonal expansion were also seen in some patients who did not respond. The antigen specificity of the clonally expanded peripheral T cells was not determined. In the 0.1-3.0 mg/kg groups, partial responders were among the patients with the lowest normalized peripheral clonal expansion, particularly in CD8+ T cells. Clonal expansion of both CD4+ and CD8+ blood T cells was observed from baseline to week 6 at doses 0.1 to 3.0 mg/kg. After ivuxolimab, more expanded clones were found on average in CD8+ T cells than in CD4+ T cells.

The trial excluded patients who had a history of autoimmune disease or were on systemic immunosuppression. Peripheral blood for TCR sequencing was collected from all dose cohorts at baseline, on cycle 4 day 1, and on cycle 7 day 1. The samples were taken from a phase I, first-in-human, multicenter, open-label dose-escalation trial of ivuxolimab. Adults with locally advanced or metastatic melanoma, renal cell carcinoma, hepatocellular carcinoma or head and neck squamous cell carcinoma were enrolled in the trial. Before TCR sequencing, CD4+ T cells and CD8+ T cells were sorted from peripheral blood as separate populations.

The source of this sequence is an adult with an advanced solid tumor such as melanoma, head and neck, liver or kidney cancer. The sequence is built from TRBV6-4 and TRBJ1-1; confidence is insufficient to name the D gene. The source was CD4+ or CD8+ T cells sorted from blood, collected in a trial of the OX40 agonist ivuxolimab. The sequenced DNA: TGTGCCAGCAGTGAATCGGGGAGGGTAGCTTTCTTT. Its amino acids are CASSESGRVAFF.